A single sample gave rise to the 21 T cell receptor beta chains below, sequenced in a study of spatial heterogeneity in lung cancer. TCRdb fed the 5' RACE reads into MiXCR, producing one record per CDR3 protein. The sample yields 110,000 or so distinct CDR3 sequences, 10% to 13% seen once. Stated time point: blood at routine non-recurrence follow-up after resection. Sequencing used PBMCs, obtained at follow-up. The receptors originated from a female donor with early-stage non-small cell lung cancer.

At least ten counts were recorded for this clonotype. CDR3 sequence reads: CSVRVGREKLFF. The CDR3 nucleotides read TGCAGCGTCAGGGTAGGGCGGGAAAAACTGTTTTTT. The genes are TRBV29-1 and TRBJ1-4, with D tentatively TRBD1 (5 bases). The CDR3 runs 12 residues. Trimming took off 6 bases at V and 8 bases at J, with 13 bases between the two ends. Germline CDR1 is SQVTM and CDR2 is ANQGSEA.

In its sample, this clonotype was seen a few times. V and J are TRBV30 and TRBJ1-5, with a possible D match to TRBD1 (6 bases). Germline V gives CDR1 GTSNPN, CDR2 SVGIG (reference sequence). The germline V and J ends were trimmed by 2 bases and 0 bases, with 8 bases remaining between them. CDR3 size: 14 residues. The DNA of the CDR3 is TGTGCCTGGAGTAGGGACATTAGCAATCAGCCCCAGCATTTT. Translating gives CAWSRDISNQPQHF.

This clonotype was counted at least ten times. This chain connects TRBV19 to TRBJ2-1, with a possible D match to TRBD1 (6 bases). The germline V gene encodes CDR1 LNHDA and CDR2 SQIVND (reference sequence). The CDR3 has 13 amino acids. V was clipped by 7 bases and J by 10 bases, with 17 bases between them. CDR3 nucleotide sequence: TGTGCCAGTAAGGGGGTAGTCCTTCCCGAGCAGTTCTTC. The encoded protein is CASKGVVLPEQFF.

This clonotype showed up just a few times. V is TRBV12-3 or TRBV12-4 and J is TRBJ1-2; D ambiguous. CDR3 length: 14 residues. The ends were cut back, 6 bases at V and 4 bases at J, with 15 bases in the middle. The chain's CDR3 is CASSHQDGVYGYTF. The DNA for the CDR3 is TGTGCCAGCAGCCACCAGGACGGTGTCTATGGCTACACCTTC.

V is TRBV6-2 or TRBV6-3 and J is TRBJ1-3; no definite D call. The CDR3 extends over 13 amino acids. V lost 6 bases and J lost 4, with 10 bases in between. The germline CDR1 and CDR2 sequences are MNHEY and SVGEGT. The CDR3, as DNA: TGTGCCAGCAGACAGCCACCCGGAAACACCATATATTTT. Protein: CASRQPPGNTIYF.

This clonotype was counted a few times. J is TRBJ1-1 and V is TRBV9; D not resolved. The V gene lost 4 bases and the J gene lost 5 bases, with 15 bases spanning the gap. Germline V lookup: CDR1 SGDLS, CDR2 YYNGEE. The CDR3 is 14 amino acids. DNA of the CDR3: TGTGCCAGCAGCCCAGAGGGTAAACTAACTGAAGCTTTCTTT. Its translation is CASSPEGKLTEAFF.

The J gene is TRBJ2-3, the V gene TRBV7-9, with TRBD2 identical over 9 bases. The CDR3 is 14 residues long. Germline trimming cut 5 bases from V and 4 bases from J; bases unmatched to any gene: 4. CDR1 is SEHNR and CDR2 is FQNEAQ in the germline V gene (reference sequence). CDR3 sequence (DNA): TGTGCCAGCAGCACCAGGACTAGCGCAGATACGCAGTATTTT. Its protein is CASSTRTSADTQYF.

This chain links TRBV7-3 with TRBJ2-7; 11 bases align to TRBD1. Germline V CDR1 and CDR2: SGHTA, FQGTGA. The CDR3 loop spans 15 amino acids. V was clipped by 5 bases and J by 5 bases; unmatched bases: 8. This CDR3 is CASSLPGQGDDEQYF. CDR3 sequence (DNA): TGTGCCAGCAGCCTTCCGGGACAGGGGGACGACGAGCAGTACTTC.

This clonotype was seen at least ten times. This chain links TRBV20-1 with TRBJ2-1; D not certain. This CDR3 is 13 amino acids long. V was pared by 4 bases and J by 6 bases, with 13 bases between. Per the germline V gene, CDR1 is DFQATT and CDR2 is SNEGSKA (reference sequence). CDR3 nucleotide sequence: TGCAGTGCTAACCACGACATCGGCAATGAGCAGTTCTTC. Protein product: CSANHDIGNEQFF.

This clonotype came up a few times. As DNA, the CDR3 is TGTGCCAGCAGCCCTGGGGCAGGGTTCCGCGGAAACACCATATATTTT. Its translation: CASSPGAGFRGNTIYF. The V and J genes are TRBV7-2 and TRBJ1-3, with D possibly TRBD1 on 5 matching bases. Looked up from germline, CDR1 is SGHTA and CDR2 is FQGNSA. The CDR3 covers 16 residues. V lost 5 bases and J lost 4, with 18 bases in between.

This clonotype occurred a few times. The V call is TRBV2, the J call TRBJ1-2; 9 positions agree with TRBD1. Germline V CDR1 and CDR2: SNHLY, FYNNEI. The CDR3 has 13 residues. Unmatched junction bases numbered 6, after V lost 8 bases and J lost 5 bases. CDR3 protein: CASRDRARYGYTF. The DNA for the CDR3 is TGTGCCAGCCGGGACAGGGCTCGGTATGGCTACACCTTC.

The table lists this clonotype with a few counts. This chain joins TRBV20-1 and TRBJ2-3; 8 bases map to TRBD2. The CDR3 loop spans 15 amino acids. Germline V gene lookup returns CDR1 DFQATT and CDR2 SNEGSKA (reference sequence). V lost 2 bases to trimming and J lost 1 base; unmatched junction nucleotides: 5. CDR3 sequence (DNA): TGCAGTGCTAGAACCGGGACTAGTCGCACAGATACGCAGTATTTT. Amino acid sequence: CSARTGTSRTDTQYF.

This clonotype was seen ten or more times. The chain is built from TRBV9 and TRBJ2-2; 9 bases are shared with TRBD2. Germline V lookup: CDR1 SGDLS, CDR2 YYNGEE. This CDR3 is built from 17 residues. V trimming: 1 base; J trimming: 4 bases; junction bases outside the gene matches: 8. The CDR3 DNA is TGTGCCAGCAGCGTACGGCGGGAGGGCCGCGGCACCGGGGAGCTGTTTTTT. Its protein product is CASSVRREGRGTGELFF.

This clonotype was seen more than once but under ten times. The CDR3 reads CASSYIVREGNQPQHF. The DNA of the CDR3 is TGTGCCAGCAGTTACATCGTCAGGGAGGGCAATCAGCCCCAGCATTTT. The rearrangement joins TRBV6-6 to TRBJ1-5; a weak D match, TRBD1 (5 bases). Germline V gives CDR1 MNHNY, CDR2 SVGAGI (reference sequence). Between the trimmed V and J ends, which lost 2 bases and 2 bases, there was a span of 13 bases. The length of the CDR3 is 16 residues.

This sequence joins TRBV12-3 or TRBV12-4 and TRBJ2-3, with 11 nucleotides matching TRBD2. CDR3 length: 14 amino acids. Unmatched junction bases numbered 2, after V lost 5 bases and J lost 4 bases. The CDR3 spells CASSQLAGADTQYF. The CDR3 DNA reads TGTGCCAGCAGTCAACTAGCGGGAGCAGATACGCAGTATTTT.

Ten or more counts support this clonotype. The rearrangement joins TRBV7-3 to TRBJ2-6, with 7 nucleotides matching TRBD1. The trim removed 4 bases at V and 1 base at J, leaving 7 bases unmatched. The CDR3 covers 17 residues. Germline V gene lookup returns CDR1 SGHTA and CDR2 FQGTGA. CDR3 coding DNA: TGTGCCAGCAGCTCTGGACAGGTTTATTCTGGGGCCAACGTCCTGACTTTC. Its translation: CASSSGQVYSGANVLTF.

This clonotype was found many times. The chain links TRBV5-4 to TRBJ2-3; D gene uncertain. The ends were cut back, 4 bases at V and 2 bases at J, with 23 bases in the middle. The CDR3 runs 18 residues. Germline CDR1 is SGHNT and CDR2 is YYREEE (reference sequence). In DNA form, the CDR3 reads TGTGCCAGCAGCGGGAAATCCTCCTCTATATTAAACACAGATACGCAGTATTTT. It encodes CASSGKSSSILNTDTQYF.

This clonotype was seen at least ten times. The chain employs TRBV7-2 and TRBJ2-3; D gene ambiguous. Germline V gene sequence: CDR1 SGHTA, CDR2 FQGNSA. With 5 bases removed from V and 1 base from J, the gap between germline ends came to 16 bases. The CDR3 contains 16 residues. CDR3 protein: CASSLRVVPGTDTQYF. In nucleotides, the CDR3 is TGTGCCAGCAGCCTCCGGGTTGTCCCGGGCACAGATACGCAGTATTTT.

This clonotype was picked up a small number of times. This chain links TRBV6-6 with TRBJ1-5, with D unclear. The germline V and J ends were trimmed by 7 bases and 4 bases, with 20 bases remaining between them. The CDR3 runs to 16 residues. CDR1 is MNHNY and CDR2 is SVGAGI in the germline V gene (reference sequence). CDR3 nucleotides: TGTGCCAGCACTCTGCGCGCGGGTGTTGTAAATCAGCCCCAGCATTTT. Translated: CASTLRAGVVNQPQHF.

This clonotype was counted between two and nine times. The genes are TRBV10-1 and TRBJ2-3; D is unresolved. The V end lost 0 bases, the J end lost 10 bases, and 11 bases lay between the germline ends. The germline gives CDR1 WNHNN, CDR2 SYGVQD (reference sequence). The CDR3 loop spans 13 amino acids. The DNA for the CDR3 is TGCGCCAGCAGTGAGTCAGGGCAAACACCGCAGTATTTT. This codes for CASSESGQTPQYF.

This clonotype has just a few counts. This chain uses TRBV29-1 with TRBJ2-3, with D unclear. V lost 4 bases to trimming and J lost 4 bases, with 12 bases between them. The CDR3 loop spans 13 amino acids. Germline V lookup: CDR1 SQVTM, CDR2 ANQGSEA. The CDR3 here is CSVVRVLADTQYF. CDR3 sequence (DNA): TGCAGCGTTGTTAGGGTCCTGGCAGATACGCAGTATTTT.